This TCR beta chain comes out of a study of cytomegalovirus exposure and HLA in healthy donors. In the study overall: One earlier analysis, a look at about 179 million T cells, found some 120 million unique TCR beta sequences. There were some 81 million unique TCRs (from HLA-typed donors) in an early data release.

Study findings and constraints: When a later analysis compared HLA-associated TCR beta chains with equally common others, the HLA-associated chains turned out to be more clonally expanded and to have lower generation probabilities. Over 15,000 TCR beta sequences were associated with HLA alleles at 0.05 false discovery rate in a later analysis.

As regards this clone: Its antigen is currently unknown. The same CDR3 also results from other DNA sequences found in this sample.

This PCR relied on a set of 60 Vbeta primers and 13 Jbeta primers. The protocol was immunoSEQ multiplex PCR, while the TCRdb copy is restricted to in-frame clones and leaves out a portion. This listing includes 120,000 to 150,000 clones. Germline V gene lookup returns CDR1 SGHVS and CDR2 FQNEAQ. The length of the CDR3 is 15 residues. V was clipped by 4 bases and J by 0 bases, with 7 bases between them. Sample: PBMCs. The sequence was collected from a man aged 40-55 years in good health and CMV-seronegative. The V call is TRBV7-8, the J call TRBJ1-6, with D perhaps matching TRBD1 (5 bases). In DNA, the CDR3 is TGTGCCAGCAGCTCCGACAGCTCCTATAATTCACCCCTCCACTTT. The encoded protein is CASSSDSSYNSPLHF.